Below, 13 T cell receptor beta chains from the same sample are listed, as sequenced in a study of blood T cell repertoires in COVID-19. TCRdb's copy holds only in-frame clones and misses some; the assay was immunoSEQ multiplex PCR. The sample consists of 300,000 to 350,000 clones, nearly 90% of them appearing once. The sequenced sample consisted of PBMCs or T cells enriched from blood (not recorded which). The origin of the receptors is a woman aged 18-29 years with acute COVID-19.

V and J are TRBV28 and TRBJ1-1; maybe TRBD1 (6 bases). From germline, CDR1 is MDHEN and CDR2 SYDVKM. Trimming removed 6 bases at V and 1 base at J, with 27 bases between. The CDR3 spans 19 residues. CDR3 sequence reads: CASSPHGRGGTRRNTEAFF. In nucleotides, the CDR3 is TGTGCCAGCAGCCCCCATGGCAGGGGAGGGACTCGGCGGAACACTGAAGCTTTCTTT.

The chain is built from TRBV7-2 and TRBJ2-1; D unresolved. The CDR3 runs to 17 residues. The V end lost 1 base, the J end lost 1 base, and 14 bases lay between the germline ends. CDR1 and CDR2 from the germline V gene are SGHTA and FQGNSA. CDR3 protein: CASSLEARRASYNEQFF. In nucleotides, the CDR3 is TGTGCCAGCAGCTTAGAGGCAAGGCGAGCGTCCTACAATGAGCAGTTCTTC.

This clone was seen only once. The rearrangement uses TRBV27 and TRBJ1-2; no clear D gene. Trimming took 2 bases from V and 0 from J, leaving 7 bases between them. Germline assignment: CDR1 MNHEY and CDR2 SMNVEV (reference sequence). The CDR3 extends over 14 amino acids. The CDR3 DNA reads TGTGCCAGCAGTTTAAACGGGGCTAACTATGGCTACACCTTC. It translates to CASSLNGANYGYTF.

The chain is built from TRBV5-1 and TRBJ2-5; perhaps TRBD2 as D (5 bases). V was pared by 2 bases and J by 3 bases, with 11 bases between. The CDR3 is made up of 14 amino acids. The germline V gene encodes CDR1 SGHRS and CDR2 YFSETQ. Here the CDR3 reads CASSFLAREETQYF. The CDR3 DNA follows: TGCGCCAGCAGCTTCTTAGCGCGTGAAGAGACCCAGTACTTC.

The J gene is TRBJ2-1, the V gene TRBV24-1; a possible D gene is TRBD1 (5 bases). V lost 0 bases and J 10 bases, leaving 15 bases between the germline ends. Germline CDR1 KGHDR, CDR2 SFDVKD. CDR3 length: 15 amino acids. DNA for the CDR3: TGTGCCACCAGTGATTTGGCCCTGGACAAGACGGAGCAGTTCTTC. It codes for CATSDLALDKTEQFF.

This clone has only one observation. The chain employs TRBV27 and TRBJ1-3; no firm D call. V was trimmed by 5 bases and J by 4 bases, leaving 12 bases between them. CDR3 length: 14 residues. Looked up from germline, CDR1 is MNHEY and CDR2 is SMNVEV (reference sequence). CDR3 bases: TGTGCCAGCAGTCTGGAGGCGCGGGGAAACACCATATATTTT. Translating it yields CASSLEARGNTIYF.

This clone was detected a few times. The chain joins TRBV15 to TRBJ2-6; D is unresolved. V lost 5 bases to trimming and J lost 0 bases, with 17 bases between them. CDR1 LNHNV and CDR2 YYDKDF come from the germline V gene (reference sequence). CDR3 length equals 18 residues. CDR3 residues: CATSRKPNRFSGANVLTF. The CDR3, as DNA: TGTGCCACCAGCCGCAAACCTAACCGATTCTCTGGGGCCAACGTCCTGACTTTC.

The genes are TRBV3-1 (or the pseudogene TRBV3-2) and TRBJ2-1; 8 nucleotides align to TRBD2. The V gene end was trimmed by 4 bases and the J gene end by 6 bases; junction bases not matched to a gene: 5. Germline assignment: CDR1 LGHDT and CDR2 YNNKEL (reference sequence). This CDR3 spans 14 amino acids. CDR3 residues: CASSLSGGANEQFF. CDR3 nucleotides: TGTGCCAGCAGCCTCAGCGGGGGCGCCAATGAGCAGTTCTTC.

This clone showed up just a few times. V and J are TRBV7-6 and TRBJ2-7, with a possible D match to TRBD1 (6 bases). The CDR3 is 15 amino acids. Trimming shortened V by 5 bases and J by 0 bases, and 14 bases separated the two germline ends. Germline assignment: CDR1 SGHVS and CDR2 FNYEAQ. This CDR3 is CASSPGHSGSYEQYF. CDR3 nucleotides: TGTGCCAGCAGCCCGGGACACTCCGGCTCCTACGAGCAGTACTTC.

The chain couples TRBV27 to TRBJ1-1, with D possibly being TRBD1 (6 bases). This CDR3 region has 13 residues. Per the germline V gene, CDR1 is MNHEY and CDR2 is SMNVEV (reference sequence). V was cut by 3 bases and J by 5 bases, with 10 bases left in between. DNA of the CDR3: TGTGCCAGCAGTTTGAACAGGGATACTGAAGCTTTCTTT. Protein sequence: CASSLNRDTEAFF.

The chain links TRBV10-1 to TRBJ2-1, with TRBD1 matching over 7 bases. V trimming: 6 bases; J trimming: 6 bases; junction bases outside the gene matches: 8. The CDR3 contains 14 residues. Per germline, CDR1 WNHNN and CDR2 SYGVQD (reference sequence). This CDR3 is CASSPGQSPNEQFF. Here the CDR3 DNA reads TGCGCCAGCAGCCCGGGACAGAGTCCCAATGAGCAGTTCTTC.

The rearrangement joins TRBV15 to TRBJ1-1; 8 nucleotides match TRBD1. With V trimmed by 0 bases and J by 4 bases, 16 bases remained unmatched. CDR1 and CDR2 from the germline V gene are LNHNV and YYDKDF (reference sequence). The CDR3 covers 19 residues. Here the CDR3 DNA reads TGTGCCACCAGCAGAGATCGTCAACCGGGACAGGTGACTCCCACTGAAGCTTTCTTT. This sequence encodes CATSRDRQPGQVTPTEAFF. The complete variable domain, with remaining parts taken from reference TRBV15 and TRBJ1-1, reads DAMVIQNPRYQVTQFGKPVTLSCSQTLNHNVMYWYQQKSSQAPKLLFHYYDKDFNNEADTPDNFQSRRPNTSFCFLDIRSPGLGDTAMYLCATSRDRQPGQVTPTEAFFGQGTRLTVV.

The chain combines TRBV5-1 with TRBJ2-1; 11 bases are a match to TRBD1. This CDR3 spans 15 amino acids. V was pared by 0 bases and J by 9 bases, with 5 bases of the junction left unmatched. Germline V gene data show CDR1 as SGHRS and CDR2 as YFSETQ. The CDR3 spells CASSLGGQGAFEQFF. The DNA for the CDR3 is TGCGCCAGCAGCTTGGGTGGACAGGGGGCATTTGAGCAGTTCTTC.